The following is a T cell receptor beta chain sequence with its context. As yet, its antigen is unknown. Trimming at V came to 0 bases and at J to 1 base, leaving 1 base not matched to a gene. CDR3 length equals 16 residues. The germline gives CDR1 SGDLS, CDR2 YYNGEE. The data are from a study of OX40 agonist ivuxolimab in advanced cancers. General study findings and limits: Nonresponders included some who also had low normalized T-cell clonal expansion. Blood T cells, both CD4+ and CD8+, expanded clonally by week 6 at 0.1 to 3.0 mg/kg. CD4+ T cells averaged fewer expanded clones than CD8+ T cells.

Here immunoSEQ multiplex PCR was the method, and the copy in TCRdb shows in-frame clones only, minus some. The sample carries 50,000 to 65,000 clones, 89% recorded once. Sample: CD4+ or CD8+ T cells sorted from blood, taken in a trial of the OX40 agonist ivuxolimab. This receptor was taken from an adult with an advanced solid tumor such as melanoma, head and neck, liver or kidney cancer. The rearrangement joins TRBV9 to TRBJ2-3, with 11 nucleotides matching TRBD2. The CDR3 spells CASSVELAGGTDTQYF. CDR3 in DNA: TGTGCCAGCAGCGTAGAACTAGCGGGGGGCACAGATACGCAGTATTTT. The variable domain in full, with the rest retrieved from reference TRBV9 and TRBJ2-3, is DSGVTQTPKHLITATGQRVTLRCSPRSGDLSVYWYQQSLDQGLQFLIQYYNGEERAKGNILERFSAQQFPDLHSELNLSSLELGDSALYFCASSVELAGGTDTQYFGPGTRLTVL.